This passage covers 30 T cell receptor beta chains from one sample sequenced in a study of T cells after yellow fever vaccination. TCRdb passed the 5' RACE reads through MiXCR, listing each CDR3 protein once. This table has approximately 300,000 distinct CDR3 sequences, 8.5% to 9% appearing once. Sequences were derived from PBMCs, sampled on the day of the first yellow fever vaccination. The receptors shown here come from a man younger than 35 who received the YFV17D yellow fever vaccine.

At least ten counts were recorded for this clonotype. V is TRBV6-5 and J is TRBJ1-4, with D perhaps matching TRBD1 (6 bases). The length of the CDR3 is 15 residues. Germline assignment: CDR1 MNHEY and CDR2 SVGAGI. The ends were cut back, 6 bases at V and 6 bases at J, with 17 bases in the middle. The CDR3 bases are TGTGCCAGCAGGGGTAACAGGGCCGAGTATGAAAAACTGTTTTTT. Its translation: CASRGNRAEYEKLFF.

This clonotype came up a few times. This sequence joins TRBV4-2 and TRBJ1-5, with D perhaps matching TRBD1 (5 bases). Trimming stripped 2 bases from V and 4 bases from J, with 12 bases between. The V gene's germline CDR1 is LGHNA and CDR2 YNFKEQ. CDR3 length: 15 amino acids. The DNA of the CDR3 is TGTGCCAGCAGCCAAAGGCAGGGCGGGAATCAGCCCCAGCATTTT. Translation: CASSQRQGGNQPQHF.

Many counts were recorded for this clonotype. The chain employs TRBV4-1 and TRBJ1-2; possible D gene TRBD1, 6 bases. Germline V gene lookup returns CDR1 MGHRA and CDR2 YSYEKL. CDR3 length: 17 residues. Trimming took off 1 base at V and 8 bases at J, with 23 bases between the two ends. The CDR3 reads CASSQGFLQGRVGGYTF. The CDR3 region has the DNA TGCGCCAGCAGCCAAGGTTTTTTGCAGGGGCGAGTAGGAGGCTACACCTTC.

The CDR3: CASRPWGGVGEQFF. The CDR3 coding sequence is TGTGCCAGCAGGCCCTGGGGGGGAGTTGGCGAGCAGTTCTTC. The V and J genes are TRBV4-2 and TRBJ2-1, with 7 bases fitting TRBD2. The CDR3 consists of 14 residues. Unmatched junction bases numbered 12, after V lost 6 bases and J lost 10 bases. Germline-derived CDR1 and CDR2 are LGHNA and YNFKEQ.

This clonotype has just a few counts. The V call is TRBV7-9, the J call TRBJ2-7, with D perhaps matching TRBD1 (6 bases). Germline CDR1 is SEHNR and CDR2 is FQNEAQ (reference sequence). Trimming cost V 7 bases and J 2 bases, with 15 bases left between them. This CDR3 is 14 amino acids long. CDR3 DNA sequence: TGTGCCAGCATAGATTTACAGGGAGCCTACGAGCAGTACTTC. Protein: CASIDLQGAYEQYF.

This clonotype has a count of ten or more. The chain couples TRBV7-6 to TRBJ2-4; the match to TRBD2 covers 8 bases. Germline assignment: CDR1 SGHVS and CDR2 FNYEAQ. V trimming: 4 bases; J trimming: 3 bases; junction bases outside the gene matches: 8. The CDR3 runs 16 residues. DNA for the CDR3: TGTGCCAGCAGCTCGGGGGGGGCCGGGAGCAAAAACATTCAGTACTTC. Its translation is CASSSGGAGSKNIQYF.

Ten or more counts support this clonotype. The chain has TRBV10-3 and TRBJ2-3; D uncertain. The V gene's germline CDR1 is ENHRY and CDR2 SYGVKD. V was trimmed by 3 bases and J by 0 bases, leaving 13 bases between them. The CDR3 extends over 16 amino acids. CDR3 region: CAISDPGLESTDTQYF. The CDR3 nucleotides are TGTGCCATCAGTGATCCGGGTCTCGAAAGCACAGATACGCAGTATTTT.

This clonotype was counted only a few times. The V and J genes are TRBV7-9 and TRBJ2-2, with 7 bases fitting TRBD2. The V segment lost 2 bases and the J segment 2 bases; nucleotides outside the gene matches: 11. Germline V CDR1 and CDR2: SEHNR, FQNEAQ (reference sequence). The CDR3 loop spans 18 amino acids. CDR3 sequence: CASSLSAWRGKNTGELFF. The DNA for the CDR3 is TGTGCCAGCAGCTTATCGGCTTGGCGGGGGAAAAACACCGGGGAGCTGTTTTTT.

On this clonotype itself: The junction shows a germline mismatch at one end, possibly a read error. This chain links TRBV3-1 with TRBJ2-3; D is perhaps TRBD1 or TRBD2 (5 bases each). The CDR3 has 15 residues. CDR1 is LGHDT and CDR2 is YNNKEL in the germline V gene (reference sequence). Here the CDR3 reads CANSQESGGGDTQYF. As DNA, the CDR3 is TGTGCCAACAGCCAAGAGTCTGGGGGTGGAGATACGCAGTATTTT.

This clonotype was found a few times. The V gene is TRBV6-6, the J gene TRBJ2-5; D is unclear. Germline values: CDR1 MNHNY, CDR2 SVGAGI (reference sequence). The CDR3 has 11 amino acids. V was shortened by 7 bases and J by 4 bases, with 7 bases between the two germline ends. The CDR3 loop is CASTFLETQYF. As DNA, the CDR3 is TGTGCCAGCACTTTCTTAGAGACCCAGTACTTC.

The chain is built from TRBV7-2 and TRBJ1-5; D gene uncertain. The CDR3 has 15 amino acids. Germline CDR1 SGHTA, CDR2 FQGNSA. V dropped 4 bases and J dropped 0 bases, with 10 bases sitting between them. The CDR3 nucleotides read TGTGCCAGCAGCTCTGGGCCTTATAGCAATCAGCCCCAGCATTTT. Its translation is CASSSGPYSNQPQHF.

This clonotype has only a few counts. J is TRBJ1-2 and V is TRBV4-1; D remains unclear. CDR1 is MGHRA, CDR2 YSYEKL, per germline. The CDR3 is made up of 15 amino acids. Deletions cut 1 base from V and 0 bases from J, with 9 bases between. The CDR3 nucleotides read TGCGCCAGCAGCCAAGTTGGGCAGTCTAACTATGGCTACACCTTC. Its translation is CASSQVGQSNYGYTF.

V is TRBV5-1 and J is TRBJ2-7; 7 positions match TRBD1. Germline CDR1 reads SGHRS; CDR2 reads YFSETQ. With V trimmed by 4 bases and J by 4 bases, 2 bases remained unmatched. This CDR3 has 12 residues. The CDR3 DNA reads TGCGCCAGCAGCGTGGGACAGTACGAGCAGTACTTC. It translates to CASSVGQYEQYF. Looking up the rest from reference TRBV5-1 and TRBJ2-7 gives the full variable domain: KAGVTQTPRYLIKTRGQQVTLSCSPISGHRSVSWYQQTPGQGLQFLFEYFSETQRNKGNFPGRFSGRQFSNSRSEMNVSTLELGDSALYLCASSVGQYEQYFGPGTRLTVT.

The J gene is TRBJ2-2, the V gene TRBV27, with D uncertain. Germline loops: CDR1 MNHEY, CDR2 SMNVEV (reference sequence). The V end lost 4 bases, the J end lost 6 bases, and 12 bases lay between the germline ends. The CDR3 length is 14 residues. The CDR3 protein is CASSSPMRSGELFF. CDR3 nucleotides: TGTGCCAGCAGTTCCCCCATGCGGTCCGGGGAGCTGTTTTTT.

V usage is TRBV7-6 and J usage is TRBJ2-2, with 9 bases identical to TRBD1. The CDR3 has 15 residues. CDR1 and CDR2 (germline): SGHVS, FNYEAQ. V shed 5 bases, J shed 6 bases, and the junction held 7 bases outside the gene matches. This chain's CDR3 is CASSLTGGAAGELFF. CDR3 nucleotides: TGTGCCAGCAGCCTTACAGGGGGCGCGGCCGGGGAGCTGTTTTTT.

The genes are TRBV6-5 and TRBJ1-2; tentatively, D is TRBD1 (6 bases). Trimming pared 2 bases from V and 3 bases from J, leaving 16 bases between. Germline CDR1 reads MNHEY; CDR2 reads SVGAGI. The CDR3 spans 16 residues. The CDR3 DNA follows: TGTGCCAGCAGTTACCCTGGGGGGGGCGGAGACTATGGCTACACCTTC. Its protein is CASSYPGGGGDYGYTF.

This clonotype has a handful of counts. This chain joins TRBV7-3 and TRBJ1-1, with D possibly TRBD1 on 5 matching bases. Trimming took 6 bases from V and 0 from J, leaving 14 bases between them. The CDR3 has 15 residues. Per the germline V gene, CDR1 is SGHTA and CDR2 is FQGTGA. The CDR3 region has the DNA TGTGCCAGCAGTCGGGGGGGGTCCATGAACACTGAAGCTTTCTTT. Its protein is CASSRGGSMNTEAFF.

This clonotype was recorded a few times. The chain uses TRBV5-1 and TRBJ2-2, with 8 nucleotides matching TRBD2. Germline lookup yields CDR1 SGHRS and CDR2 YFSETQ. The J segment lost 1 base and the V segment lost 7 bases, leaving 6 bases of the junction unmatched. The CDR3 sequence is 15 residues long. DNA for the CDR3: TGCGCCAGCTATACAGCGGGAGTGAACACCGGGGAGCTGTTTTTT. It specifies CASYTAGVNTGELFF. Using reference TRBV5-1 and TRBJ2-2 for the parts outside the CDR3, the full variable domain is KAGVTQTPRYLIKTRGQQVTLSCSPISGHRSVSWYQQTPGQGLQFLFEYFSETQRNKGNFPGRFSGRQFSNSRSEMNVSTLELGDSALYLCASYTAGVNTGELFFGEGSRLTVL.

This clonotype showed up just a few times. The gene calls are TRBV3-1 and TRBJ2-4, with D perhaps TRBD1 (6 bases). Germline V lookup: CDR1 LGHDT, CDR2 YNNKEL (reference sequence). The V end was cut by 1 base, the J end by 1 base, with 17 bases between. The CDR3 sequence is 18 residues long. The chain's CDR3 is CASSQAQGNRLAKNIQYF. CDR3 in DNA: TGTGCCAGCAGCCAAGCACAGGGCAATCGCTTGGCCAAAAACATTCAGTACTTC.

Many counts were recorded for this clonotype. This chain connects TRBV12-3 or TRBV12-4 to TRBJ2-5; a weak D match, TRBD2 (7 bases). Trimming pared 2 bases from V and 5 bases from J, leaving 12 bases between. The CDR3 has 14 amino acids. The CDR3 DNA is TGTGCCAGCAGTTTAACGGGGGGCCGGGAGACCCAGTACTTC. Protein: CASSLTGGRETQYF.

This clonotype showed up just a few times. The chain links TRBV12-3 or TRBV12-4 to TRBJ2-3; no firm D call. This CDR3 comprises 15 residues. With 5 bases removed from V and 2 bases from J, the gap between germline ends came to 14 bases. The CDR3 is CASSRPLAHTDTQYF. CDR3 coding DNA: TGTGCCAGCAGTCGCCCCTTGGCTCACACAGATACGCAGTATTTT.

This clonotype turned up a few times. This chain connects TRBV15 to TRBJ2-7; 7 bases match TRBD2. The trim removed 2 bases at V and 0 bases at J, leaving 1 base unmatched. Germline V gives CDR1 LNHNV, CDR2 YYDKDF (reference sequence). The CDR3 spans 14 residues. CDR3 coding DNA: TGTGCCACCAGCAGACAGCGGGGCTCCTACGAGCAGTACTTC. This encodes CATSRQRGSYEQYF.

This clonotype showed up just a few times. CDR3 residues: CASSLRGATYNEQFF. The CDR3 DNA reads as TGCGCCAGCAGCCTTAGGGGGGCCACCTACAATGAGCAGTTCTTC. This chain connects TRBV5-1 to TRBJ2-1; D tentatively reads TRBD1 or TRBD2 (6 bases each). The V end was cut by 4 bases, the J end by 2 bases, with 13 bases between. Germline assignment: CDR1 SGHRS and CDR2 YFSETQ. The CDR3 is made up of 15 amino acids.

The CDR3 reads CASSLMGTGNTGELFF. CDR3 sequence (DNA): TGTGCCAGCAGCTTAATGGGGACGGGGAACACCGGGGAGCTGTTTTTT. The chain couples TRBV7-3 to TRBJ2-2, with D perhaps TRBD1 or TRBD2 (5 bases each). CDR1 and CDR2 (germline): SGHTA, FQGTGA. V was pared by 1 base and J by 1 base, with 10 bases between. The CDR3 spans 16 residues.

This clonotype was recorded many times. The chain combines TRBV12-3 or TRBV12-4 with TRBJ2-2; D possibly corresponds to TRBD2 (6 bases). Trimming removed 3 bases from V and 2 bases from J, with 10 bases in between. This CDR3 is built from 15 residues. In DNA, the CDR3 is TGTGCCAGCAGTTTCGGGACTTACAACACCGGGGAGCTGTTTTTT. Its translation: CASSFGTYNTGELFF.

In this sample, this clonotype turned up a few times. The chain joins TRBV4-2 to TRBJ2-7; 10 bases align to TRBD2. The CDR3 is 16 amino acids. V lost 4 bases and J lost 2; bases outside the gene matches: 8. Germline loops: CDR1 LGHNA, CDR2 YNFKEQ. The CDR3, as DNA: TGTGCCAGCAGCCCTCTTTTAACTAGCGGGGCCTACGAGCAGTACTTC. Its translation: CASSPLLTSGAYEQYF.

The J gene is TRBJ1-1, the V gene TRBV6-5; D is ambiguous. The CDR3 contains 14 residues. Between the trimmed V and J ends, which lost 2 bases and 1 base, there was a span of 8 bases. CDR1 and CDR2 (germline): MNHEY, SVGAGI. The CDR3 DNA reads TGTGCCAGCAGTTACGGCGGAACGAACACTGAAGCTTTCTTT. It yields the protein CASSYGGTNTEAFF.

This clonotype turned up a few times. The junction and the germline gene differ at one end; a read error may be behind it. The chain combines TRBV12-3 or TRBV12-4 with TRBJ1-1; D gene uncertain. The CDR3 consists of 14 residues. CDR3 nucleotides: TGTGCCAGCAATTTACGACGGATGAACACTGAAGCTTTCTTT. Protein: CASNLRRMNTEAFF.

The rearrangement joins TRBV4-3 to TRBJ2-2; 7 positions match TRBD1. With V trimmed by 1 base and J by 6 bases, 2 bases remained unmatched. The CDR3 runs 14 residues. Germline CDR1 LGHNA, CDR2 YSLEER. This chain's CDR3 is CASSQAGTAGELFF. DNA of the CDR3: TGCGCCAGCAGCCAAGCAGGGACAGCCGGGGAGCTGTTTTTT.

This clonotype has just one count. A read error may explain this, as a much larger clone is one base away. Without the conserved terminal phenylalanine or tryptophan, this CDR3 likely stems from a read error. The gene calls are TRBV18 and TRBJ2-7; D call uncertain. CDR3 length: 14 residues. Germline CDR1 and CDR2: KGHSH and LQKENI. Trimming removed 6 bases at V and 2 bases at J, with 14 bases between. CDR3 nucleotide sequence: TGTGCCAGCTCCCGGAGTGAAGCGCCCTACGAGCAGTACGAC. This encodes CASSRSEAPYEQYD.